This paragraph reports one T cell receptor (beta chain). Antigen specificity is unknown. The record originates from a study of OX40 agonist ivuxolimab in advanced cancers. Study-wide context: Partial responses were achieved by three patients, of whom one had hepatocellular carcinoma and two had cutaneous melanoma. Points from the study as a whole: At doses 0.1 to 3.0 mg/kg, CD4+ and CD8+ clones expanded. Fewer expanded clones were found on average in CD4+ than in CD8+ T cells.

Profiling relied on immunoSEQ multiplex PCR, and the TCRdb table lists in-frame clones only, not all of them. The profile shows roughly 40,000 clones, about 88% of them singletons. Trimming removed 3 bases from V and 2 bases from J, with 19 bases in between. Germline V gene data show CDR1 as SGHDN and CDR2 as FVKESK. The CDR3 is 17 residues long. J is TRBJ1-2 and V is TRBV14; D is unresolved. The TCR comes from an adult with an advanced solid tumor such as melanoma, head and neck, liver or kidney cancer. Material: CD4+ or CD8+ T cells sorted from blood, obtained in a trial of the OX40 agonist ivuxolimab. CDR3 bases: TGTGCCAGCAGCCAGACGTACGACTTAATCTACAACTATGGCTACACCTTC. Amino acids: CASSQTYDLIYNYGYTF.